This T cell receptor beta chain was sequenced during a study of human T cells and chemical hapten exposure. The total RNA was obtained from whole blood that was not fractionated. This clonotype was recorded a few times. Each cDNA molecule in the library carried unique molecular identifiers. In the study's own analysis: A per-sample median of approximately 87,000 TCRs was observed, with counts ranging from roughly 20,000 to 700,000. TCRdb analysed the reads with MiXCR anew, one entry per CDR3 protein. These V and J calls derive from TCRdb rather than the authors' analysis. The table lists about 120,000 distinct CDR3 sequences, 8% to 9.5% of them singletons. The germline V and J ends were trimmed by 1 base and 4 bases, with 1 base remaining between them. Germline CDR1 and CDR2: SNHLY and FYNNEI. This CDR3 has 11 amino acids.

Sequencing input: whole blood. The sequence was obtained from a human donor in good health. Some clones in this sample may be carry-over from other donors' samples. The rearrangement links TRBV2 to TRBJ2-5; D gene ambiguous. The CDR3 DNA reads TGTGCCAGCAGTGAAGTAGAGACCCAGTACTTC. Its translation is CASSEVETQYF.